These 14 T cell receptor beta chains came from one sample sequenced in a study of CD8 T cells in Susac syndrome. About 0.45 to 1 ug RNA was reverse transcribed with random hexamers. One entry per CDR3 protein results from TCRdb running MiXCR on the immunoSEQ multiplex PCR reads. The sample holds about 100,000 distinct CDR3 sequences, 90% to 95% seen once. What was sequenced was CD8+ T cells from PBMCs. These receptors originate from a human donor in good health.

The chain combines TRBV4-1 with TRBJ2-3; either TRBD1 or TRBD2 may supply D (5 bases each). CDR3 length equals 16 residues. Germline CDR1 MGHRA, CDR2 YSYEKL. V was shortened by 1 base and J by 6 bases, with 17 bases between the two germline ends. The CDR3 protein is CASSQGRGTVLDTQYF. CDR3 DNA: TGCGCCAGCAGCCAAGGGCGTGGGACGGTCTTGGATACGCAGTATTTT.

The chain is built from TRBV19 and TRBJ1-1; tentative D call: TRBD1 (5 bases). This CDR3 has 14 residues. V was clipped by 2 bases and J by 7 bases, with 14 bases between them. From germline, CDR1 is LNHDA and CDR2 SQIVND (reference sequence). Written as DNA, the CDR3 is TGTGCCAGTAGTATAAATCCAGGGAGCGGTGAAGCTTTCTTT. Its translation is CASSINPGSGEAFF.

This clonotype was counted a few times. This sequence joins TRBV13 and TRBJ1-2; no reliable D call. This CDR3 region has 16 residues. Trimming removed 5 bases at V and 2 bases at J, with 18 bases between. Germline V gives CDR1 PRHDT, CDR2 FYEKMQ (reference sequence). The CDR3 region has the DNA TGTGCCAGCAGCCACGCTAGGCGGCTGGTGAACTATGGCTACACCTTC. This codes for CASSHARRLVNYGYTF.

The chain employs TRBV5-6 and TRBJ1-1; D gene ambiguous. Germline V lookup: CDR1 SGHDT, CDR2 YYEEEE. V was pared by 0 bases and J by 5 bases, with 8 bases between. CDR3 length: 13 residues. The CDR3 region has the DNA TGTGCCAGCAGCTTGGGGCACCCGACTGAAGCTTTCTTT. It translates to CASSLGHPTEAFF.

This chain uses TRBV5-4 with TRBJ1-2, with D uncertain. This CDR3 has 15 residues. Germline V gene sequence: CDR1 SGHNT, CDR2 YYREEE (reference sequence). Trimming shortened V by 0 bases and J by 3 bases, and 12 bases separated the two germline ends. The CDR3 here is CASSLVTGQYYGYTF. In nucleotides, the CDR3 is TGTGCCAGCAGCTTGGTGACTGGTCAGTACTATGGCTACACCTTC.

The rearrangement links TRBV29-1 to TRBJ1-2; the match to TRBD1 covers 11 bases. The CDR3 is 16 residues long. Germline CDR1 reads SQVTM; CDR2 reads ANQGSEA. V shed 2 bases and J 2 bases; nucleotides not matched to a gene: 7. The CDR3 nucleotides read TGCAGCGTTGAACTACCCCGGGACAGGGGGAACTATGGCTACACCTTC. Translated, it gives CSVELPRDRGNYGYTF.

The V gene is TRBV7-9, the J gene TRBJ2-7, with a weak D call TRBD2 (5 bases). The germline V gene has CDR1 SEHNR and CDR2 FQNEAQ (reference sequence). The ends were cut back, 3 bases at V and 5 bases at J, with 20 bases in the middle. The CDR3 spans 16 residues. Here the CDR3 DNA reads TGTGCCAGCAGCTTCGGTGGTAGTGGCCGGGGAAACGAGCAGTACTTC. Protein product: CASSFGGSGRGNEQYF.

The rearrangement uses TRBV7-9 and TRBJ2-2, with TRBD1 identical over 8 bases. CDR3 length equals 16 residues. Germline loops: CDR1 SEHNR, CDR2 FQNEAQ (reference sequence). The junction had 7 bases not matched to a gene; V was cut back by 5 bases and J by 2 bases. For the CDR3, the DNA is TGTGCCAGCAGCCCATGGACAGGGATTAACACCGGGGAGCTGTTTTTT. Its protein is CASSPWTGINTGELFF. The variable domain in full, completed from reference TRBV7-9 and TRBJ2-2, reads DTGVSQNPRHKITKRGQNVTFRCDPISEHNRLYWYRQTLGQGPEFLTYFQNEAQLEKSRLLSDRFSAERPKGSFSTLEIQRTEQGDSAMYLCASSPWTGINTGELFFGEGSRLTVL.

The CDR3 loop reads CASSQDREGRWSYEQYF. The CDR3 region has the DNA TGTGCCAGCAGCCAAGACAGGGAGGGGCGGTGGTCCTACGAGCAGTACTTC. The chain has TRBV3-1 and TRBJ2-7; TRBD2 agrees at 7 bases. V dropped 0 bases and J dropped 1; count of bases not matched to a gene: 9. CDR3 length equals 17 residues. Germline V gene data show CDR1 as LGHDT and CDR2 as YNNKEL (reference sequence).

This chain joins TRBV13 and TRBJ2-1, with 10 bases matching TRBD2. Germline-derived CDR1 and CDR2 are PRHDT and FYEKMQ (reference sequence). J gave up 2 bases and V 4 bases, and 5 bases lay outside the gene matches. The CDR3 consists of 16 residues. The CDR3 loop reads CASSYYSGGTYNEQFF. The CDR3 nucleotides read TGTGCCAGCAGCTACTATAGCGGGGGGACCTACAATGAGCAGTTCTTC.

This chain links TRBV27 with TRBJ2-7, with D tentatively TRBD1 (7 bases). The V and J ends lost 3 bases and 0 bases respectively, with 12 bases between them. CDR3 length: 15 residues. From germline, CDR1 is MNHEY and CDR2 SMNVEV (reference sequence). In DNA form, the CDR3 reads TGTGCCAGCAGTTTGGAGGGGGCAAGCTCCTACGAGCAGTACTTC. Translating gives CASSLEGASSYEQYF.

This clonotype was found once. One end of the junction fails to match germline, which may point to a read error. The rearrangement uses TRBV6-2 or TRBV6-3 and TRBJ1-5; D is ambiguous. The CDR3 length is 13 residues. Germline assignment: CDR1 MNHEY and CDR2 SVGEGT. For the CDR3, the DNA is TGTGCCAGCGGTTACTCCAGCAATCAGCCCCAGCATTTT. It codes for CASGYSSNQPQHF.

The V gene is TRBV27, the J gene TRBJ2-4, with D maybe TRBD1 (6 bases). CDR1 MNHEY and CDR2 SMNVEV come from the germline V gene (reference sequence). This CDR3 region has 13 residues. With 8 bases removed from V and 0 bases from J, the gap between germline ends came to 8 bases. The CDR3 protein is CASGGQAKNIQYF. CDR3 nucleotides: TGTGCCAGCGGGGGCCAAGCCAAAAACATTCAGTACTTC.

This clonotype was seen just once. DNA of the CDR3: TGTGCCAGCAGCCCTGAAAGCGGGGGGACGACCTACGAGCAGTACTTC. Its translation is CASSPESGGTTYEQYF. This rearrangement joins TRBV5-6 to TRBJ2-7; TRBD2 matches 9 bases. The V gene end was trimmed by 4 bases and the J gene end by 2 bases; junction bases not matched to a gene: 10. CDR3 length: 16 residues. The V gene's germline CDR1 is SGHDT and CDR2 YYEEEE.